This TCR beta chain appears in the sequencing data of a study of coeliac disease. Study details: The study queried TRBV7-2 bias without high-resolution HLA data.

This CDR3 is built from 15 residues. J gave up 6 bases and V 7 bases, and 9 bases lay outside the gene matches. Germline V gene lookup returns CDR1 MDHEN and CDR2 SYDVKM. The table came from immunoSEQ multiplex PCR; TCRdb's copy has only in-frame clones and leaves some out. The sample holds around 5,300 clones, about 67% seen once. For this clone: Its antigen is currently unknown.

General observations from the study: Intraepithelial and lamina propria fractions were not highly pure, so cross-contamination was possible. Most TRB amino acid sequences occurred in only one sample. The authors judged this method unsuitable for unbiased gliadin-specific T cell detection.

The TCR originated in a man aged 70-80 years with active celiac disease. Sequences were obtained from lymphocytes from the gut lamina propria. This sequence joins TRBV28 and TRBJ1-4; 9 positions match TRBD1. CDR3 sequence (DNA): TGTGCCAGCAACAGACCGGGACAGGGTTATGAAAAACTGTTTTTT. Encoded protein: CASNRPGQGYEKLFF.